The 5 T cell receptor beta chains below were found in one sample sequenced in a study of T cells in Graves' hyperthyroidism and ophthalmopathy. RNA transcripts were the template for amplifying TCR beta CDR3 regions. Researchers ran a first-round RT-PCR on the TCR CDR3 using the HTBI primer set. TCRdb reprocessed the multiplex PCR reads via MiXCR and lists one record per CDR3 protein. The repertoire holds fewer than 750,000 distinct CDR3 sequences, with roughly 15% as singletons. Sequencing was performed on blood. These receptor sequences come from a woman in her 50s with Graves' ophthalmopathy.

This clonotype showed up many times. The gene calls are TRBV28 and TRBJ2-3; no firm D call. The CDR3 spans 15 residues. Trimming removed 3 bases at V and 1 base at J, with 11 bases between. Per germline, CDR1 MDHEN and CDR2 SYDVKM. The CDR3 loop reads CASSFRRVGTDTQYF. The CDR3 DNA follows: TGTGCCAGCAGTTTTCGGCGTGTTGGCACAGATACGCAGTATTTT.

This clonotype has a count of ten or more. The chain carries TRBV7-8 and TRBJ2-5; TRBD2 aligns across 13 bases. Looked up from germline, CDR1 is SGHVS and CDR2 is FQNEAQ. Germline trimming cut 5 bases from V and 5 bases from J; bases unmatched to any gene: 8. The CDR3 consists of 16 residues. CDR3: CASSRGTSGMGETQYF. The CDR3 nucleotides read TGTGCCAGCAGCCGTGGGACTAGCGGGATGGGGGAGACCCAGTACTTC.

This clonotype occurred a few times. This sequence joins TRBV12-3 or TRBV12-4 and TRBJ2-5, with no clear D. The CDR3 consists of 12 residues. Trimming removed 3 bases at V and 5 bases at J, with 7 bases between. The CDR3 coding sequence is TGTGCCAGCAGTTTTCCCACCGAGACCCAGTACTTC. This encodes CASSFPTETQYF.

This clonotype was recorded a few times. The V call is TRBV4-1, the J call TRBJ1-2, with D hard to call. The CDR3 loop spans 15 amino acids. Germline CDR1 reads MGHRA; CDR2 reads YSYEKL. With 1 base removed from V and 4 bases from J, the gap between germline ends came to 13 bases. Here the CDR3 reads CASSQGVGRSYGYTF. The CDR3 bases are TGCGCCAGCAGCCAAGGGGTTGGGAGGTCCTATGGCTACACCTTC.

In the case of this clonotype: A much larger clone differs from this one at a single base, so this may be a read error. This chain uses TRBV18 with TRBJ2-7; TRBD2 aligns across 9 bases. The CDR3 extends over 14 amino acids. Germline V CDR1 and CDR2: KGHSH, LQKENI. The CDR3 sequence: CACSSSGKSYEQYF. DNA of the CDR3: TGTGCCTGCTCCTCTAGCGGGAAGAGCTACGAGCAGTACTTC.